This entry concerns a single T cell receptor beta chain. There are 14 residues in the CDR3. Trimming pared 6 bases from V and 8 bases from J, leaving 19 bases between. CDR1 is MNHEY and CDR2 is SMNVEV in the germline V gene (reference sequence). As processed by the authors: Reference gene primers were amplified, and this amplification served to estimate nucleated cell counts. TCRdb's table, derived via immunoSEQ multiplex PCR, lists solely in-frame clones and lacks some. V, J and clone size reflect that table, while D and trimming were determined from the DNA. The data contain 300,000 to 450,000 clones, 70% to 90% of them singletons. The source of the sample is a study of blood T cell repertoires in COVID-19.

The clonotype originates from a middle-aged man in a cohort exposed to, infected with or recovered from COVID-19 (not recorded which). The material sequenced was PBMCs or T cells enriched from blood (not recorded which). This chain uses TRBV27 with TRBJ1-1; TRBD1 is a possible D gene (5 bases). The CDR3 DNA sequence: TGTGCCAGCAGGATAACCCGTACAGGCGAAGAAGCTTTCTTT. Its protein is CASRITRTGEEAFF.